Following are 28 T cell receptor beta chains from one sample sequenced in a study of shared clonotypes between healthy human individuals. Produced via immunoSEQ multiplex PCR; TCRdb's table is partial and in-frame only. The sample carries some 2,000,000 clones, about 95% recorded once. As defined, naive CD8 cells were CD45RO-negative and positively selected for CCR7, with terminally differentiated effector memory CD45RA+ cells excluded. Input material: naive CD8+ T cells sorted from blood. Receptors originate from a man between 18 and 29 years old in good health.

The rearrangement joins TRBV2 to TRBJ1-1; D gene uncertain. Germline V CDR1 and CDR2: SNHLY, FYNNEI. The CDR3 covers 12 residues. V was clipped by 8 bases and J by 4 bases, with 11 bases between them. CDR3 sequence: CASQTTVTEAFF. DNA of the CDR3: TGTGCCAGCCAAACCACAGTCACTGAAGCTTTCTTT. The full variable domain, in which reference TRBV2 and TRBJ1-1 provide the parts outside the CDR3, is EPEVTQTPSHQVTQMGQEVILRCVPISNHLYFYWYRQILGQKVEFLVSFYNNEISEKSEIFDDQFSVERPDGSNFTLKIRSTKLEDSAMYFCASQTTVTEAFFGQGTRLTVV.

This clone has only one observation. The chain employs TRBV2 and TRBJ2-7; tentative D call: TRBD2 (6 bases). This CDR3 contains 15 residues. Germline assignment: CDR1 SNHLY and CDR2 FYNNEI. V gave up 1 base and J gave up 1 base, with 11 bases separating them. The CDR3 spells CASSEGGDGSYEQYF. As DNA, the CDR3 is TGTGCCAGCAGTGAAGGGGGGGATGGTTCCTACGAGCAGTACTTC.

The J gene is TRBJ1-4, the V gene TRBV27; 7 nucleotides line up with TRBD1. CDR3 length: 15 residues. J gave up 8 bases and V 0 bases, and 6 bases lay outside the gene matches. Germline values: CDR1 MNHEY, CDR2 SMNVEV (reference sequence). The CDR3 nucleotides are TGTGCCAGCAGTTTATCCGCAGGGGGGGGAGAAAAACTGTTTTTT. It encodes CASSLSAGGGEKLFF.

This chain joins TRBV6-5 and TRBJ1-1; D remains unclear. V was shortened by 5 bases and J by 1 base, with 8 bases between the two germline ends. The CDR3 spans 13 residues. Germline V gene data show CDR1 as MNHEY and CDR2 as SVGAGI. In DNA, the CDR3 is TGTGCCAGCAGTACGGATAAGAACACTGAAGCTTTCTTT. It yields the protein CASSTDKNTEAFF.

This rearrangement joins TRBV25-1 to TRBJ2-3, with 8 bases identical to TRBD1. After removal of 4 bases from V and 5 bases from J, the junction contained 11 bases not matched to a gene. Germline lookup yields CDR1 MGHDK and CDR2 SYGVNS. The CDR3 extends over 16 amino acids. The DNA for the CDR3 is TGTGCCAGCAGTGCCCAGACAGGGGCGTACGGAGATACGCAGTATTTT. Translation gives CASSAQTGAYGDTQYF.

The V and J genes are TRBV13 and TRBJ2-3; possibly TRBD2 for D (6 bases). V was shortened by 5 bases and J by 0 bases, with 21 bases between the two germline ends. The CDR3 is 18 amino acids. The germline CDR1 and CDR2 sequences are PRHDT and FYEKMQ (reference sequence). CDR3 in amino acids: CASSPSDYGAPSTDTQYF. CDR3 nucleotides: TGTGCCAGCAGCCCTTCGGACTACGGAGCGCCGAGCACAGATACGCAGTATTTT. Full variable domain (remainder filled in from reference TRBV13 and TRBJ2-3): AAGVIQSPRHLIKEKRETATLKCYPIPRHDTVYWYQQGPGQDPQFLISFYEKMQSDKGSIPDRFSAQQFSDYHSELNMSSLELGDSALYFCASSPSDYGAPSTDTQYFGPGTRLTVL.

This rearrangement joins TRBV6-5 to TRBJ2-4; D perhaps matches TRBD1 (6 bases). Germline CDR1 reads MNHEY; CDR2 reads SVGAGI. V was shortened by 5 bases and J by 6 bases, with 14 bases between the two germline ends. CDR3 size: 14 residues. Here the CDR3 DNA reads TGTGCCAGCAGTCCGGACATCAGGGGAAACATTCAGTACTTC. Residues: CASSPDIRGNIQYF.

CDR3 amino acids: CASSQEYTEAFF. The CDR3 DNA follows: TGTGCCAGCAGCCAGGAGTACACTGAAGCTTTCTTT. The rearrangement joins TRBV7-8 to TRBJ1-1; D is uncertain. The germline CDR1 and CDR2 sequences are SGHVS and FQNEAQ. The CDR3 loop spans 12 amino acids. The V end lost 5 bases, the J end lost 3 bases, and 7 bases lay between the germline ends.

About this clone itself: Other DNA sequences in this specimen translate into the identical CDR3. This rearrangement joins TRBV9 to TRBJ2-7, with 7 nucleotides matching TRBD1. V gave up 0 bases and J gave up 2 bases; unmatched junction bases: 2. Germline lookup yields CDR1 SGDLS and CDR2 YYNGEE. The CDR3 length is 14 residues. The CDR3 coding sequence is TGTGCCAGCAGCGTAGGGACAGGCGCCTACGAGCAGTACTTC. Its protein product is CASSVGTGAYEQYF.

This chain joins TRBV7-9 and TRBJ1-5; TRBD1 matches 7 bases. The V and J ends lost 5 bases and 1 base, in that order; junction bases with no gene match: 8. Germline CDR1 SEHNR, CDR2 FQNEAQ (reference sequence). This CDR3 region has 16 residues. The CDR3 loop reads CASSPDRDESNQPQHF. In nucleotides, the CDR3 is TGTGCCAGCAGCCCCGACAGGGATGAGAGCAATCAGCCCCAGCATTTT.

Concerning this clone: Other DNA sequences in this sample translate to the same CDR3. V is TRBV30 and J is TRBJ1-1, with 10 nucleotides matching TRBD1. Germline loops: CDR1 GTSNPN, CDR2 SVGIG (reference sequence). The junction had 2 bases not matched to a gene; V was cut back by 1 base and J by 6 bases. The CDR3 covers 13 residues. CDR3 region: CAWSGDRGPEAFF. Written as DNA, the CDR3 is TGTGCCTGGAGTGGGGACAGGGGCCCTGAAGCTTTCTTT.

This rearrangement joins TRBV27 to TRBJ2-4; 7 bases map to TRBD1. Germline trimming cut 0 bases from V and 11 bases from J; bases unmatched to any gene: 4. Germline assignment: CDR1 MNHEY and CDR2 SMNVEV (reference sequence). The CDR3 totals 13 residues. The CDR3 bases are TGTGCCAGCAGTTTATCCCCAGGGGGTTTTCAGTACTTC. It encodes CASSLSPGGFQYF.

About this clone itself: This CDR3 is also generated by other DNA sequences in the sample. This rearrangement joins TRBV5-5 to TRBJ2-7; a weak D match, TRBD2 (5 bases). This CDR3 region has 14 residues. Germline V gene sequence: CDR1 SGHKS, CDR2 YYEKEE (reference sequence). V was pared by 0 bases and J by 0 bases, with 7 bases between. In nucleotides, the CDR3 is TGTGCCAGCAGCTTGGCCGGAGGCTCCTACGAGCAGTACTTC. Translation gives CASSLAGGSYEQYF.

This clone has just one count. CDR3 sequence reads: CASSRTGKGTDTQYF. CDR3 nucleotides: TGTGCCAGCAGCAGAACAGGGAAAGGCACAGATACGCAGTATTTT. This sequence joins TRBV21-1 and TRBJ2-3; TRBD1 reflects the table's D call only, with no check against the DNA. TRBV21-1 is an annotated pseudogene. The CDR3 spans 15 residues.

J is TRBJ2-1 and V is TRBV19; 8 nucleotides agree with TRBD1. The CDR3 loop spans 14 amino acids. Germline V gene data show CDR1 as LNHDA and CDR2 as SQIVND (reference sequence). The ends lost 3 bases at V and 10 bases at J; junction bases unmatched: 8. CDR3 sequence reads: CASSILRGRMEQFF. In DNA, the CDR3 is TGTGCCAGTAGTATTCTCAGGGGGCGGATGGAGCAGTTCTTC.

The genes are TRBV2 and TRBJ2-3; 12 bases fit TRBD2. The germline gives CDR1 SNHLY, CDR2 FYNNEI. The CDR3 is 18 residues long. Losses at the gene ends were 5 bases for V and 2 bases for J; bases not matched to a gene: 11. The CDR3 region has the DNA TGTGCCAGCAGTCCATTCCTCGCTAGCGGGAGGGCCACAGATACGCAGTATTTT. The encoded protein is CASSPFLASGRATDTQYF.

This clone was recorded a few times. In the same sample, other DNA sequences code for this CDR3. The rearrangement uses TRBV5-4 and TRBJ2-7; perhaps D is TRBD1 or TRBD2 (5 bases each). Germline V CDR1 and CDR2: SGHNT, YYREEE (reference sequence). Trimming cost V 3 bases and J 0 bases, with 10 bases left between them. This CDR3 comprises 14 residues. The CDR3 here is CASSSRDGSYEQYF. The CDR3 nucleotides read TGTGCCAGCAGCTCTCGGGACGGCTCCTACGAGCAGTACTTC.

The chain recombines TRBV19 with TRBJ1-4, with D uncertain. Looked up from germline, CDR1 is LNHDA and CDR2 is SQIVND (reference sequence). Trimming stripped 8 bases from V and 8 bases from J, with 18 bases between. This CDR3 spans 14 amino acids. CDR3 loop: CASAVDEENEKLFF. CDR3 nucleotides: TGTGCCAGTGCTGTGGACGAAGAGAACGAAAAACTGTTTTTT.

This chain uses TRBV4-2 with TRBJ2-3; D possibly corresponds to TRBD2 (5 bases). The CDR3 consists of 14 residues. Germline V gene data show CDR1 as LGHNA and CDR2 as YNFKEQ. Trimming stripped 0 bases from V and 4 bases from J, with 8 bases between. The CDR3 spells CASSQDPGADTQYF. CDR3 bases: TGTGCCAGCAGCCAAGACCCCGGGGCAGATACGCAGTATTTT.

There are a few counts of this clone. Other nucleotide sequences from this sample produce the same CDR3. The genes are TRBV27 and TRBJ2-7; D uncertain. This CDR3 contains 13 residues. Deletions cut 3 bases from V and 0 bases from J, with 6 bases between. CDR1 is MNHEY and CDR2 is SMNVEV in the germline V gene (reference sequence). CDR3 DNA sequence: TGTGCCAGCAGTTTCCTTAGCTCCTACGAGCAGTACTTC. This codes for CASSFLSSYEQYF.

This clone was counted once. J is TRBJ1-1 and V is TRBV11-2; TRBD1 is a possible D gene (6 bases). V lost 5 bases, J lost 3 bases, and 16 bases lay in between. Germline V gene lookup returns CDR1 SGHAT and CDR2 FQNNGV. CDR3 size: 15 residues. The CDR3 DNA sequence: TGTGCCAGCAGCCTTCTACAGGGTGGCGACACTGAAGCTTTCTTT. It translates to CASSLLQGGDTEAFF.

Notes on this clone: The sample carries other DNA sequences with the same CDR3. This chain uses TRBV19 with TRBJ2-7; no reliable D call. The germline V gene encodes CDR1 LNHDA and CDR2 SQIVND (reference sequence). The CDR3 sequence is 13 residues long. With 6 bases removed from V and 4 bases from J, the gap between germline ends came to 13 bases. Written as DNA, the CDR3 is TGTGCCAGTAGCCTTACGGCCAGTTACGAGCAGTACTTC. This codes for CASSLTASYEQYF.

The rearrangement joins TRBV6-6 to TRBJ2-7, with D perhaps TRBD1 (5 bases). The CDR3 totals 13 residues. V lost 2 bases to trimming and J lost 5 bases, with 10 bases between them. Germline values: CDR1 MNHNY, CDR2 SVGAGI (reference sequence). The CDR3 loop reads CASSYNWGHEQYF. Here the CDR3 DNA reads TGTGCCAGCAGTTACAATTGGGGCCACGAGCAGTACTTC.

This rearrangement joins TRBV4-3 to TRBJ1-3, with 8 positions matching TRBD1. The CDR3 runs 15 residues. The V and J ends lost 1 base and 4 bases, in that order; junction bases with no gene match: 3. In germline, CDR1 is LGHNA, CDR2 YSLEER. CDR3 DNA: TGCGCCAGCAGCCAAGGACAGGGGACAGGAAACACCATATATTTT. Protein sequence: CASSQGQGTGNTIYF.

The CDR3 sequence: CAISEALRGHGEQFF. As DNA, the CDR3 is TGTGCCATCAGTGAGGCACTTAGGGGGCATGGTGAGCAGTTCTTC. The genes are TRBV10-3 and TRBJ2-1; the match to TRBD1 covers 7 bases. Germline CDR1 reads ENHRY; CDR2 reads SYGVKD. Unmatched junction bases numbered 10, after V lost 2 bases and J lost 9 bases. This CDR3 comprises 15 residues.

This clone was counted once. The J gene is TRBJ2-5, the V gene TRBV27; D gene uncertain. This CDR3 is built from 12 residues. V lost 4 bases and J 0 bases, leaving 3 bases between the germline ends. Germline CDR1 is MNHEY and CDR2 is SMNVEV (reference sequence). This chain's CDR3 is CASSSHQETQYF. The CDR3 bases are TGTGCCAGCAGTTCCCACCAAGAGACCCAGTACTTC.

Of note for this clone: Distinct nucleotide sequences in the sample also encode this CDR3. DNA of the CDR3: TGTGCCAGCAGCTTAGAGTTGGGACAATACAATGAGCAGTTCTTC. This codes for CASSLELGQYNEQFF. The rearrangement links TRBV7-6 to TRBJ2-1; maybe TRBD1 (6 bases). In germline, CDR1 is SGHVS, CDR2 FNYEAQ. CDR3 length equals 15 residues. V was clipped by 1 base and J by 4 bases, with 11 bases between them.

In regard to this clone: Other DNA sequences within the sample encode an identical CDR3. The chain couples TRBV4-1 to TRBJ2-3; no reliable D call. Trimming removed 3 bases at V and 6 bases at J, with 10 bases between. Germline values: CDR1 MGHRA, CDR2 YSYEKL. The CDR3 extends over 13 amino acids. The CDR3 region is CASSQDMEDTQYF. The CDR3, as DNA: TGCGCCAGCAGCCAGGATATGGAGGATACGCAGTATTTT.